The 17 T cell receptor beta chains below all came from one sample that was sequenced in a study of T cell responses to AZD1222 COVID-19 vaccine. TCRdb's table, derived via immunoSEQ multiplex PCR, lists solely in-frame clones and lacks some. Of some 110,000 clones listed, roughly four fifths are singletons. The starting material was peripheral blood, obtained on day 0 of AZD1222 vaccination. These receptors were taken from an adult in good health.

V gene TRBV18 combines with J gene TRBJ2-5; D not certain. V gave up 3 bases and J gave up 1 base, with 6 bases separating them. Germline values: CDR1 KGHSH, CDR2 LQKENI. The CDR3 contains 13 residues. The DNA of the CDR3 is TGTGCCAGCTCACCCAGGACCCAAGAGACCCAGTACTTC. Residues: CASSPRTQETQYF.

CDR3 nucleotides: TGTGCCAGCAGCAGTTCAGGGGGGGGTTATGGCTACACCTTC. Translation gives CASSSSGGGYGYTF. This chain uses TRBV5-4 with TRBJ1-2; 7 bases match TRBD1. CDR1 and CDR2 from the germline V gene are SGHNT and YYREEE (reference sequence). This CDR3 has 14 residues. With V trimmed by 4 bases and J by 5 bases, 8 bases remained unmatched. The entire variable domain, with the rest obtained from reference TRBV5-4 and TRBJ1-2, is as follows: ETGVTQSPTHLIKTRGQQVTLRCSSQSGHNTVSWYQQALGQGPQFIFQYYREEENGRGNFPPRFSGLQFPNYSSELNVNALELDDSALYLCASSSSGGGYGYTFGSGTRLTVV.

The CDR3 DNA reads as TGTGCCAGCTTAAGCGGAGCTTACAATGAGCAGTTCTTC. Its protein is CASLSGAYNEQFF. The chain combines TRBV7-9 with TRBJ2-1; tentative D call: TRBD2 (5 bases). Germline V CDR1 and CDR2: SEHNR, FQNEAQ (reference sequence). The CDR3 has 13 residues. V lost 8 bases and J lost 4, with 12 bases in between.

The gene calls are TRBV7-2 and TRBJ1-6, with 7 bases identical to TRBD1. CDR1 is SGHTA and CDR2 is FQGNSA in the germline V gene. Trimming removed 7 bases from V and 7 bases from J; junction bases left unmatched: 10. The CDR3 covers 15 residues. In nucleotides, the CDR3 is TGTGCCAGCACCCCCGGTGGGACAGTGAATTCACCCCTCCACTTT. Residues: CASTPGGTVNSPLHF.

The rearrangement uses TRBV11-3 and TRBJ1-2; D is ambiguous. The CDR3 covers 15 residues. Trimming pared 4 bases from V and 0 bases from J, leaving 12 bases between. Germline lookup yields CDR1 SGHNT and CDR2 YENEEA. The CDR3 DNA reads as TGTGCCAGCAGCTCTCACACAAAACCTAACTATGGCTACACCTTC. Translating gives CASSSHTKPNYGYTF.

This clone was observed once. V is TRBV18 and J is TRBJ2-1; 12 bases fit TRBD2. Germline V gene data show CDR1 as KGHSH and CDR2 as LQKENI. Trimming removed 3 bases from V and 0 bases from J; junction bases left unmatched: 3. The CDR3 sequence is 17 residues long. The CDR3 reads CASSPATSGSSYNEQFF. Written as DNA, the CDR3 is TGTGCCAGCTCACCTGCGACTAGCGGGAGCTCCTACAATGAGCAGTTCTTC.

Only one count was recorded for this clone. The CDR3 region is CASSETGTGREQYF. DNA for the CDR3: TGTGCCAGCAGCGAGACCGGGACAGGGAGGGAGCAGTACTTC. This chain links TRBV6-1 with TRBJ2-7, with 9 bases aligning to TRBD1. The CDR3 has 14 amino acids. With 6 bases clipped from V and 7 bases from J, the junction kept 10 bases outside the gene matches. CDR1 and CDR2 (germline): MNHNS, SASEGT.

The CDR3 bases are TGTGCCAGCAGCCAAGGGACAGGGGGCCACTATGGCTACACCTTC. This encodes CASSQGTGGHYGYTF. V gene TRBV7-2 combines with J gene TRBJ1-2, with TRBD1 matching over 12 bases. Per germline, CDR1 SGHTA and CDR2 FQGNSA. The CDR3 extends over 15 amino acids. V shed 5 bases and J 3 bases; nucleotides not matched to a gene: 4. Together with reference TRBV7-2 and TRBJ1-2, the CDR3 gives the full variable domain: GAGVSQSPSNKVTEKGKDVELRCDPISGHTALYWYRQSLGQGLEFLIYFQGNSAPDKSGLPSDRFSAERTGGSVSTLTIQRTQQEDSAVYLCASSQGTGGHYGYTFGSGTRLTVV.

The chain uses TRBV24-1 and TRBJ2-5, with a tentative D call TRBD2 (6 bases). Germline V CDR1 and CDR2: KGHDR, SFDVKD. The CDR3 extends over 14 amino acids. The V end was cut by 4 bases, the J end by 1 base, with 9 bases between. This CDR3 is CATSDPGLQETQYF. The CDR3 nucleotides read TGTGCCACCAGTGACCCGGGACTCCAAGAGACCCAGTACTTC.

The chain joins TRBV28 to TRBJ2-1; possibly TRBD2 for D (6 bases). Looked up from germline, CDR1 is MDHEN and CDR2 is SYDVKM. The CDR3 sequence is 15 residues long. V was shortened by 3 bases and J by 0 bases, with 9 bases between the two germline ends. The CDR3 region is CASSFRGSSYNEQFF. As DNA, the CDR3 is TGTGCCAGCAGTTTTCGGGGGAGCTCCTACAATGAGCAGTTCTTC.

The rearrangement uses TRBV28 and TRBJ1-4; no firm D call. Germline CDR1 is MDHEN and CDR2 is SYDVKM. This CDR3 spans 13 amino acids. V gave up 7 bases and J gave up 3 bases, with 9 bases separating them. The CDR3 loop is CASTSSPNEKLFF. The CDR3 nucleotides are TGTGCCAGCACTTCCAGTCCTAATGAAAAACTGTTTTTT.

This chain joins TRBV3-1 (or the pseudogene TRBV3-2) and TRBJ2-1, with D maybe TRBD1 (6 bases). The CDR3 has 12 residues. The V end lost 10 bases, the J end lost 10 bases, and 17 bases lay between the germline ends. Germline-derived CDR1 and CDR2 are LGHDT and YNNKEL (reference sequence). The CDR3 loop is CATDVPQGEQFF. CDR3 coding DNA: TGTGCCACCGACGTGCCCCAGGGGGAGCAGTTCTTC.

The CDR3 DNA is TGTGCCAGCAGCCAAGAAACAGGTTTTGGTTCACCCCTCCACTTT. Translated, it gives CASSQETGFGSPLHF. This chain connects TRBV4-2 to TRBJ1-6; maybe TRBD1 (5 bases). Trimming removed 0 bases at V and 9 bases at J, with 12 bases between. This CDR3 has 15 residues. CDR1 is LGHNA and CDR2 is YNFKEQ in the germline V gene.

The gene calls are TRBV3-1 (or the pseudogene TRBV3-2) and TRBJ2-2; D perhaps matches TRBD1 (5 bases). The germline V and J ends were trimmed by 8 bases and 7 bases, with 11 bases remaining between them. In germline, CDR1 is LGHDT, CDR2 YNNKEL (reference sequence). CDR3 length: 12 amino acids. The CDR3 nucleotides read TGTGCCAGCCAAAACCAGGGCGGGGAGCTGTTTTTT. Its protein is CASQNQGGELFF.

The V call is TRBV10-3, the J call TRBJ2-1; D is perhaps TRBD1 (6 bases). V was shortened by 3 bases and J by 4 bases, with 13 bases between the two germline ends. The CDR3 sequence is 15 residues long. Germline values: CDR1 ENHRY, CDR2 SYGVKD. The CDR3 bases are TGTGCCATCAGTGAAGGACAGAGGACATACAATGAGCAGTTCTTC. It translates to CAISEGQRTYNEQFF.

CDR3 bases: TGTGCCAGCAGCGGACGGCGCTATGGCTACACCTTC. It codes for CASSGRRYGYTF. The V gene is TRBV28, the J gene TRBJ1-2; D unresolved. This CDR3 region has 12 residues. Trimming stripped 6 bases from V and 4 bases from J, with 9 bases between. Germline assignment: CDR1 MDHEN and CDR2 SYDVKM.

This clone was seen a handful of times. The chain has TRBV11-1 and TRBJ2-1; D uncertain. Germline CDR1 SGHAT, CDR2 FQDESV (reference sequence). This CDR3 region has 13 residues. The V end was cut by 1 base, the J end by 8 bases, with 9 bases between. The CDR3 here is CASSLDIGDEQFF. In DNA form, the CDR3 reads TGTGCCAGCAGCTTAGATATAGGAGATGAGCAGTTCTTC.